This TCR beta chain was documented in a study of blood T cell repertoires in COVID-19. Overall study context: Specimens from acute and convalescent COVID-19 originated in the United States, Italy and Spain.

CDR1 and CDR2 from the germline V gene are KGHDR and SFDVKD. Germline trimming cut 2 bases from V and 1 base from J; bases unmatched to any gene: 4. The CDR3 covers 16 residues. The data were produced by immunoSEQ multiplex PCR, yet TCRdb's version contains in-frame clones alone and is incomplete. The sample lists about 260,000 clones, approximately 84% occurring once. This clonotype was sampled from a woman at least 80 years old with acute or convalescent COVID-19. The chain uses TRBV24-1 and TRBJ1-3, with 7 nucleotides matching TRBD1. Material: peripheral blood. DNA of the CDR3: TGTGCCACCAGTGATTCGGGCAGGGGGTCTGGAAACACCATATATTTT. This encodes CATSDSGRGSGNTIYF.